These T cell receptor beta chains were read from a single sample in a study of blood T cells in healthy people across ages. TCRdb itself ran the 5' RACE reads through MiXCR, one entry per CDR3 protein. The top ten clones hold approximately 17% of a sample with over a million distinct CDR3 sequences, more than 35% of them seen once. The sample consisted of blood. These receptors originate from a woman aged 55-70 years in good health. CDR3s include the opening cysteine and the closing phenylalanine or tryptophan. Fields, in order: D gene, V gene, clone size, J gene, CDR3 DNA, CDR3 protein. D genes are given only for firm matches. Part of the rows lack a size; the others show once, few, many or a class for expanded clones.

TRBD2,TRBV7-6,.,TRBJ2-5,TGTGCCAGCACCCCTGACGGCGGGAGGGAGACCCAGTACTTC,CASTPDGGRETQYF
.,TRBV7-2,many,TRBJ2-7,TGTGCCAGCAGTTTGGACTACTCCTCCTACGAGCAGTACTTC,CASSLDYSSYEQYF
TRBD2,TRBV20-1,.,TRBJ2-7,TGCAGTGGCCTTAGCGGGGGGGGAACCTACGAGCAGTACTTC,CSGLSGGGTYEQYF
.,TRBV12-3/TRBV12-4,.,TRBJ2-3,TGTGCCAGCACTTTTCGGGGAGCGGTGCCAGATGCGCAGTATTTT,CASTFRGAVPDAQYF
.,TRBV20-1,few,TRBJ2-3,TGCAGTGCTAGAGATCCCAGCGGGAGCACAGATACGCAGTATTTT,CSARDPSGSTDTQYF
TRBD2,TRBV7-6,few,TRBJ2-7,TGTGCCAGCAGCTTAGTGGGGGGGCAGACCAATGCTCGGACTAGCGGCGAGCAGTACTTC,CASSLVGGQTNARTSGEQYF
.,TRBV7-2,few,TRBJ1-2,TGTGCCAGCAGCTTAGCGCGGGGGCCTGAGGGCTACACCTTC,CASSLARGPEGYTF
TRBD2,TRBV7-6,.,TRBJ2-7,TGTGCCAGCACCTTAGGGCGGGGGGGCGAGCAGTACTTC,CASTLGRGGEQYF
.,TRBV13,once,TRBJ1-1,TGTGCCAGCAGCTTTAGAGGGGGGACGGACACTGAAGCTTTCTTT,CASSFRGGTDTEAFF
TRBD1,TRBV15,few,TRBJ2-7,TGTGCCACCAGCAGAGATCGGGGACAGGCGATATACGAGCAGTACTTC,CATSRDRGQAIYEQYF
.,TRBV5-5,few,TRBJ2-3,TGTGCCAGCAGCCCCGGCAGCCCCTCCGCCACAGATACGCAGTATTTT,CASSPGSPSATDTQYF
TRBD1,TRBV6-6,.,TRBJ2-2,TGTGCCAGCAGTTACAACAGGGGCCGGGAGCTGTTTTTT,CASSYNRGRELFF
.,TRBV18,.,TRBJ2-2,TGTGCCAGCTCACAAAATTCGCTGGCCGCCGGGGAGCTGTTTTTT,CASSQNSLAAGELFF
TRBD1,TRBV28,.,TRBJ2-6,TGTGCCAGCAGTTTACCCCTTCAGGGGGCCGACTCTGGGGCCAACGTCCTGACTTTC,CASSLPLQGADSGANVLTF